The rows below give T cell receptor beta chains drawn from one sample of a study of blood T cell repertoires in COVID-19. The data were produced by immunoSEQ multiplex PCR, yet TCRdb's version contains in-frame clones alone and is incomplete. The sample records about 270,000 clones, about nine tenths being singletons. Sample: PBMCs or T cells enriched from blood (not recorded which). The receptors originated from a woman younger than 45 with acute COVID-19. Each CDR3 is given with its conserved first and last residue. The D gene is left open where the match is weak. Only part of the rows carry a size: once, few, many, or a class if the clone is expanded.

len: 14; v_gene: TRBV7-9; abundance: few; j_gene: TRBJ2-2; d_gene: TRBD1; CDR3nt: TGTGCCAGCAGCCTAAACAGGGGCGCCGGGGAGCTGTTTTTT; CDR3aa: CASSLNRGAGELFF
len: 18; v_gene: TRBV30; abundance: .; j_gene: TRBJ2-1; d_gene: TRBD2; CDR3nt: TGTGCCTGGAGTGGGAGAGCTAGCGGGAGTGTTGCGTTAAGTGAGCAGTTCTTC; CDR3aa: CAWSGRASGSVALSEQFF
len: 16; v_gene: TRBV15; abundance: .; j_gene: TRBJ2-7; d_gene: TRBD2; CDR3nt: TGTGCCACCAGCTTGCGGGGTAGCGGGATCAACTACGAGCAGTACTTC; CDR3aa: CATSLRGSGINYEQYF
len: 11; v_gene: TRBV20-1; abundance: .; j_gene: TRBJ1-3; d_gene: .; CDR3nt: TGCAGTGCTAGATCGGGAAACACCATATATTTT; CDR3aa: CSARSGNTIYF
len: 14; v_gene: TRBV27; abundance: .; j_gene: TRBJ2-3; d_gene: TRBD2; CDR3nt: TGTGCCAGCTCCGGGACTAGCGGGACCTTGACGCAGTATTTT; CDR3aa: CASSGTSGTLTQYF
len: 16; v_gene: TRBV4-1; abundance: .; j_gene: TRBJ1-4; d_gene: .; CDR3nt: TGCGCCAGCAGCCAAGGCGCGGGGGCCAAAAATGAAAAACTGTTTTTT; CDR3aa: CASSQGAGAKNEKLFF
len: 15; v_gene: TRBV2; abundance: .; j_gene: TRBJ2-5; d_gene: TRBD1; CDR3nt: TGTGCCAGCTGGGCCCCAGGGGGCTTCGGGGAGACCCAGTACTTC; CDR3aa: CASWAPGGFGETQYF
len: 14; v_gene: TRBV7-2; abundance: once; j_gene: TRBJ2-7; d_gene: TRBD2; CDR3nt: TGTGCCAGCAGCTTGGGACTAGGTGCCTACGAGCAGTACTTC; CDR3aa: CASSLGLGAYEQYF
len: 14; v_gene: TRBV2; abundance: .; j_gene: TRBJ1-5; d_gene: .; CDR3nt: TGTGCCAGCAGTGCACAGTTAAGCAATCAGCCCCAGCATTTT; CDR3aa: CASSAQLSNQPQHF
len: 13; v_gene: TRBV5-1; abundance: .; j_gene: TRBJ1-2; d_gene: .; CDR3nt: TGCGCCAGCAGCCAAGGACAGTCATATGGCTACACCTTC; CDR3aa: CASSQGQSYGYTF
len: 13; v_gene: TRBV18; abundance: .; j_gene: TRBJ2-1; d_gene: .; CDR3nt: TGTGCCAGCTCACCACGCAGTGACAATGAGCAGTTCTTC; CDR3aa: CASSPRSDNEQFF
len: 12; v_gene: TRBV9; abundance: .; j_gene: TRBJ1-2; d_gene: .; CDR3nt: TGTGCCAGCAGCGCACAGGGTTTTGGCTACACCTTC; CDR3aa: CASSAQGFGYTF
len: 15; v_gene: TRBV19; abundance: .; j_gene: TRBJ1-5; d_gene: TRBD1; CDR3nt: TGTGCCAGTAGTGAGACAGGGGGCGCGGGTCAGCCCCAGCATTTT; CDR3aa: CASSETGGAGQPQHF
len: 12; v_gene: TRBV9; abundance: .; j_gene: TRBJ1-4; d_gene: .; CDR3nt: TGTGCCAGCAGCGTAGCTGAGGGTCCACCAACCTTT; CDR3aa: CASSVAEGPPTF
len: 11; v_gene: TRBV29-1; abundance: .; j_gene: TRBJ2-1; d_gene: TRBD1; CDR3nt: TGCAGCGTTGGCTCACAGGGGTGGCAGTTCTTC; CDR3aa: CSVGSQGWQFF
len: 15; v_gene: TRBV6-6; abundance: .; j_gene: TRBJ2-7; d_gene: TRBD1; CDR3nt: TGTGCCAGCAGTTATTCGGTGTGGACAGGGACGGAGCAGTACTTC; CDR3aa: CASSYSVWTGTEQYF
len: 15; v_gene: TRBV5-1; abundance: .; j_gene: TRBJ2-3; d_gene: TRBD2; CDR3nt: TGCGCCAGCAGTGGTAGCGGGGATAGCACAGATACGCAGTATTTT; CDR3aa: CASSGSGDSTDTQYF
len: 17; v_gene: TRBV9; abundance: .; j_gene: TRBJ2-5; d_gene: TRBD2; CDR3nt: TGTGCCAGCAGCGTAGGAGGAGCGGGAGGGCCTCAAGAGACCCAGTACTTC; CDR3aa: CASSVGGAGGPQETQYF
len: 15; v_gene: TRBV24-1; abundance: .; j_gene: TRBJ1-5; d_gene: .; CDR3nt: TGTGCCACCAGTGACCCCAGGGAAGGTACTGAGCCCCAGCATTTT; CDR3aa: CATSDPREGTEPQHF
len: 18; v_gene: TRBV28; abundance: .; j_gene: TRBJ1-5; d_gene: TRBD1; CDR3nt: TGTGCCAGCAGTTTATGGGGTTGGGGACAGGATAGCAATCAGCCCCAGCATTTT; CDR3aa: CASSLWGWGQDSNQPQHF
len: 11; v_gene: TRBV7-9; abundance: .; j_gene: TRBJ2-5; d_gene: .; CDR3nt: TGTGCCAGCAGAGACACGGAGACCCAGTACTTC; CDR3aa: CASRDTETQYF
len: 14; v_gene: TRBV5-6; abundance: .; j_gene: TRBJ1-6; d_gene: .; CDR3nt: TGTGCCAGCAGCTTGACAGGGCCCAATTCACCCCTCCACTTT; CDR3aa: CASSLTGPNSPLHF
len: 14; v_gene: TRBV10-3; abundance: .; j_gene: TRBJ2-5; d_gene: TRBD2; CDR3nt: TGTGCCATATCCGGGACTAGCGGCCAAGAGACCCAGTACTTC; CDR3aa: CAISGTSGQETQYF
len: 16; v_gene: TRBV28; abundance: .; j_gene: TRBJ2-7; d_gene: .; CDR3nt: TGTGCCAGTGGCGATAACGCCGGGGATCCCATCTACGAGCAGTACTTC; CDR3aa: CASGDNAGDPIYEQYF
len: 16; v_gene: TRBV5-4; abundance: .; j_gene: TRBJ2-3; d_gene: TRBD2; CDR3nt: TGTGCCAGCAGCCCAGGACTAGCGGGAGTAAAAGATACGCAGTATTTT; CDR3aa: CASSPGLAGVKDTQYF
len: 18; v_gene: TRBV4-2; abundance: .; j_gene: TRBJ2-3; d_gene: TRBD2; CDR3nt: TGTGCCAGCAGCACCTGGACTAGCGGGAGGGCAAGCACAGATACGCAGTATTTT; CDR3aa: CASSTWTSGRASTDTQYF
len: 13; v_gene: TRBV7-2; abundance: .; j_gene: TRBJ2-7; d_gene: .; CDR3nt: TGTGCCAGCAGCTTATGGGCCTCCTACGAGCAGTACTTC; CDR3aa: CASSLWASYEQYF
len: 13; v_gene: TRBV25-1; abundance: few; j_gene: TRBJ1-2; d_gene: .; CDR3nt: TGTGCCAGCAGCCTCGACACCCTCTATGGCTACACCTTC; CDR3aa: CASSLDTLYGYTF